Following are 8 T cell receptor beta chains from one sample sequenced in a study of cytomegalovirus exposure and HLA in healthy donors. TCRdb's table, derived via immunoSEQ multiplex PCR, lists solely in-frame clones and lacks some. The profile shows about 190,000 clones, 65% to 85% of them singletons. The sample was PBMCs. The source of these receptors is a woman aged 18-30 years in good health and CMV-seropositive.

The chain uses TRBV10-3 and TRBJ1-2, with TRBD1 matching 8 bases. This CDR3 spans 17 amino acids. The trim removed 5 bases at V and 3 bases at J, leaving 14 bases unmatched. CDR1 ENHRY and CDR2 SYGVKD come from the germline V gene. In DNA form, the CDR3 reads TGTGCCATCAGTAAGACAGGGGAGGAAGGAATATACTATGGCTACACCTTC. It codes for CAISKTGEEGIYYGYTF.

The chain has TRBV11-1 and TRBJ2-3, with D possibly being TRBD2 (5 bases). CDR1 and CDR2 (germline): SGHAT, FQDESV (reference sequence). V shed 7 bases and J shed 0 bases, with 11 bases lying between them. The CDR3 is made up of 14 amino acids. The CDR3: CASIAPGSTDTQYF. The CDR3 coding sequence is TGTGCCAGCATCGCCCCGGGGAGCACAGATACGCAGTATTTT.

V and J are TRBV10-3 and TRBJ2-5; 13 bases are a match to TRBD2. Per germline, CDR1 ENHRY and CDR2 SYGVKD. CDR3 size: 16 residues. The J segment lost 2 bases and the V segment lost 6 bases, leaving 6 bases of the junction unmatched. CDR3 nucleotide sequence: TGTGCCATCAGCTTTCAACTAGCGGGGGGGCAAGAGACCCAGTACTTC. It yields the protein CAISFQLAGGQETQYF.

This chain connects TRBV5-1 to TRBJ1-6; the D gene is possibly TRBD1 (6 bases). Deletions cut 2 bases from V and 3 bases from J, with 12 bases between. This CDR3 contains 16 residues. In germline, CDR1 is SGHRS, CDR2 YFSETQ. CDR3 residues: CASSFGQPGYNSPLHF. Written as DNA, the CDR3 is TGCGCCAGCAGCTTCGGACAGCCCGGCTATAATTCACCCCTCCACTTT. Complete variable domain (other parts from reference TRBV5-1 and TRBJ1-6): KAGVTQTPRYLIKTRGQQVTLSCSPISGHRSVSWYQQTPGQGLQFLFEYFSETQRNKGNFPGRFSGRQFSNSRSEMNVSTLELGDSALYLCASSFGQPGYNSPLHFGNGTRLTVT.

V gene TRBV7-6 combines with J gene TRBJ2-1, with TRBD2 matching over 8 bases. This CDR3 has 17 amino acids. Trimming cost V 4 bases and J 1 base; bases outside gene matches: 9. CDR1 and CDR2 (germline): SGHVS, FNYEAQ. The CDR3 loop is CASSSLSGGASYNEQFF. The CDR3 DNA reads TGTGCCAGCAGCTCATTGTCCGGGGGGGCATCCTACAATGAGCAGTTCTTC.

This chain connects TRBV2 to TRBJ2-7, with 7 positions matching TRBD2. This CDR3 has 14 residues. Germline loops: CDR1 SNHLY, CDR2 FYNNEI. V dropped 4 bases and J dropped 4; count of bases not matched to a gene: 7. CDR3 sequence reads: CASSVMAGEYEQYF. In DNA, the CDR3 is TGTGCCAGCAGTGTCATGGCGGGGGAATACGAGCAGTACTTC.

This chain joins TRBV4-3 and TRBJ1-4, with 9 positions matching TRBD1. The CDR3 totals 21 residues. CDR1 is LGHNA, CDR2 YSLEER, per germline. The ends lost 3 bases at V and 2 bases at J; junction bases unmatched: 19. The DNA for the CDR3 is TGCGCCAGCAGCCAGGAATTCATCCGGGACAGGGAGTTTCCCACTAATGAAAAACTGTTTTTT. This encodes CASSQEFIRDREFPTNEKLFF.

The V and J genes are TRBV6-4 and TRBJ1-6; D is possibly TRBD1 (6 bases). V was trimmed by 9 bases and J by 7 bases, leaving 31 bases between them. The CDR3 runs 19 residues. Germline V gives CDR1 MRHNA, CDR2 SNTAGT. The CDR3 sequence: CARPHSQVESPRGNSPLHF. CDR3 in DNA: TGTGCCAGGCCGCACTCACAGGTTGAGAGCCCTAGGGGGAATTCACCCCTCCACTTT.